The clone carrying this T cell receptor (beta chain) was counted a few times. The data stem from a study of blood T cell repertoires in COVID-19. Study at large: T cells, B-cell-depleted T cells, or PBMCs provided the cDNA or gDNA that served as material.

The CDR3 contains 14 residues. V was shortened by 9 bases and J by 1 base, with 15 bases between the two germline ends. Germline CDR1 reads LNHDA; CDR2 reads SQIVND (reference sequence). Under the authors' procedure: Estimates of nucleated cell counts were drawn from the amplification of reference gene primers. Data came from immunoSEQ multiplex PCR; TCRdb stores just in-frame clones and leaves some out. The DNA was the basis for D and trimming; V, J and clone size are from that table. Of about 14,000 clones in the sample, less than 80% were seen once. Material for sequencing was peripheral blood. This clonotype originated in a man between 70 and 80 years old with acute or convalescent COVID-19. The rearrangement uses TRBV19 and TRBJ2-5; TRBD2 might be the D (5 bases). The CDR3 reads CASSRGLTQETQYF. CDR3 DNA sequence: TGTGCCAGCTCTAGAGGGTTGACCCAAGAGACCCAGTACTTC. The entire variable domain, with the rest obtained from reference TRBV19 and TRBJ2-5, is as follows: DGGITQSPKYLFRKEGQNVTLSCEQNLNHDAMYWYRQDPGQGLRLIYYSQIVNDFQKGDIAEGYSVSREKKESFPLTVTSAQKNPTAFYLCASSRGLTQETQYFGPGTRLLVL.